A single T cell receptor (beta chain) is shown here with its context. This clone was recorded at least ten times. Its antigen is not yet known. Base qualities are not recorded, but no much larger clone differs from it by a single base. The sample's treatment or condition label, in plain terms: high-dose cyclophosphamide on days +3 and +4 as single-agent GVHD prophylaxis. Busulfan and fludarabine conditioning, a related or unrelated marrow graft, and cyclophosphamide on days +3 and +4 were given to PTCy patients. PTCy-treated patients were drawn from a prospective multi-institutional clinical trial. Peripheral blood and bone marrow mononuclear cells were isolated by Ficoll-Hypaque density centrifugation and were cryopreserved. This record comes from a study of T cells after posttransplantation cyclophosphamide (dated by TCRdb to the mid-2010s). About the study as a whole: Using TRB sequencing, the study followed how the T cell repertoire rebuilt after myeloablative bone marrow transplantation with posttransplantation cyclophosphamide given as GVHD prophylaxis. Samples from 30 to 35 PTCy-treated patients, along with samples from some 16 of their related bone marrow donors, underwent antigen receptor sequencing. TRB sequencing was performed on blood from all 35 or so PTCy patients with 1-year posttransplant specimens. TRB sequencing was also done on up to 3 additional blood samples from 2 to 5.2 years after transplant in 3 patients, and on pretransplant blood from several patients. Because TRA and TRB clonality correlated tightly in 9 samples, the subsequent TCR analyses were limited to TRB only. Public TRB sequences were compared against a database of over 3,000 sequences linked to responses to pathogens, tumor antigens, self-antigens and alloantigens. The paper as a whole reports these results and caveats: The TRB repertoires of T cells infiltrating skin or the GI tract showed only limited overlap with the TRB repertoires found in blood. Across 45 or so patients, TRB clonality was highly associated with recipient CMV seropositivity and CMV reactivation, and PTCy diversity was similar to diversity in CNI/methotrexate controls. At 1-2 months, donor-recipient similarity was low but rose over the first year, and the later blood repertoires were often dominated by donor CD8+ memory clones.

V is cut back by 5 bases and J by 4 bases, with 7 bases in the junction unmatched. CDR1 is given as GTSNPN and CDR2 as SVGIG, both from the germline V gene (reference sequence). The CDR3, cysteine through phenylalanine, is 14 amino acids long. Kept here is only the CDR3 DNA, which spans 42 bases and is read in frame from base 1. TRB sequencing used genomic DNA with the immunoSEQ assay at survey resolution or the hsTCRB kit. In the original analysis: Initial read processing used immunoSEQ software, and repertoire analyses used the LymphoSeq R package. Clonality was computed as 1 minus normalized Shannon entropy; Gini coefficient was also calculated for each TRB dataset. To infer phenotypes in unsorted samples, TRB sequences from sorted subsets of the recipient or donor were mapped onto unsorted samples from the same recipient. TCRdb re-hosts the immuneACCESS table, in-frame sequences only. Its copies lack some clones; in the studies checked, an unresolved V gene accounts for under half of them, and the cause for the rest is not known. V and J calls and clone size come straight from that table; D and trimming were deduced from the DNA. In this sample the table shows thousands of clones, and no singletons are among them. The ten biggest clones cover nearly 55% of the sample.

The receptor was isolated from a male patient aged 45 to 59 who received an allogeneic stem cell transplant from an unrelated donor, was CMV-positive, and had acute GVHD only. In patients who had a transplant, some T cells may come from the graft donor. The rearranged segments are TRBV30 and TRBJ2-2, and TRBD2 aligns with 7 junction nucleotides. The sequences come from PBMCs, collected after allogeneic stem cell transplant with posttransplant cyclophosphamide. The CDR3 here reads CAWGRAGVTGELFF. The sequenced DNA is TGTGCCTGGGGACGGGCGGGAGTCACCGGGGAGCTGTTTTTT.